This record concerns one TCR beta chain sequence. Its matching antigen is unknown. Sequencing was performed with immunoSEQ multiplex PCR; in TCRdb, only in-frame clones are kept and a portion is missing. Altogether around 300,000 clones are present, approximately 86% being singletons, with the ten largest covering roughly 10%. Treatment given: over 15 received Ad26.COV2.S at low or high dose, single or two shots; a few received placebo; per-sample allocation not given. The samples were gathered on day 63 after the first injection of vaccine or placebo. This specimen belongs to a study of Ad26.COV2.S vaccination and SARS-CoV-2 variants. About the study: Within the COV1001 Ad26.COV2.S trial arm, the donor was enrolled.

General study findings and limits: People who got the vaccine or the placebo had similar non-spike TCR breadth. People given the vaccine had a wider spike-specific TCR breadth than placebo recipients did.

This TCR derives from a person between 18 and 59 years old who received the Ad26.COV2.S COVID-19 vaccine or a placebo. The sequencing used peripheral blood, collected in a trial of Ad26.COV2.S vaccine versus placebo.

The CDR3 reads CASSPSGTSGRATDTQYF. The CDR3, as DNA: TGTGCCAGCAGCCCGTCAGGGACTAGCGGGAGGGCCACAGATACGCAGTATTTT. The rearrangement uses TRBV4-2 and TRBJ2-3; TRBD2 matches at 16 bases. The CDR3 length is 18 residues. The V segment lost 4 bases and the J segment 2 bases; nucleotides outside the gene matches: 6. Germline lookup yields CDR1 LGHNA and CDR2 YNFKEQ.